This T cell receptor beta chain stems from a study of T cell clonality in common variable immunodeficiency. Findings of the study overall: In common variable immunodeficiency, TCR beta chains reportedly carried fewer deletions and N-nucleotide insertions.

Some clones are missing from TCRdb's copy, which holds only in-frame ones; the method was immunoSEQ multiplex PCR. The sample contains about 42,000 clones, none of them singletons. Germline V gene lookup returns CDR1 SGHRS and CDR2 YFSETQ. The V end lost 1 base, the J end lost 4 bases, and 17 bases lay between the germline ends. The CDR3 loop spans 17 amino acids. This clone showed up many times. Its antigen remains unknown. From the germline J gene comes the end of the CDR3, since the read stops 3 residues before it. Sample: peripheral blood mononuclear cells. The receptor was isolated from a person aged 18 to 75 in good health. This chain joins TRBV5-1 and TRBJ2-2; weak D call: TRBD2 (6 bases). The CDR3 sequence is CASSLSSVGGGTGELFF. The CDR3 DNA, read in part, is TGCGCCAGCAGCTTGTCGTCTGTGGGGGGTGGCACCGGGGAG. The whole variable domain, remainder taken from reference TRBV5-1 and TRBJ2-2, is KAGVTQTPRYLIKTRGQQVTLSCSPISGHRSVSWYQQTPGQGLQFLFEYFSETQRNKGNFPGRFSGRQFSNSRSEMNVSTLELGDSALYLCASSLSSVGGGTGELFFGEGSRLTVL.